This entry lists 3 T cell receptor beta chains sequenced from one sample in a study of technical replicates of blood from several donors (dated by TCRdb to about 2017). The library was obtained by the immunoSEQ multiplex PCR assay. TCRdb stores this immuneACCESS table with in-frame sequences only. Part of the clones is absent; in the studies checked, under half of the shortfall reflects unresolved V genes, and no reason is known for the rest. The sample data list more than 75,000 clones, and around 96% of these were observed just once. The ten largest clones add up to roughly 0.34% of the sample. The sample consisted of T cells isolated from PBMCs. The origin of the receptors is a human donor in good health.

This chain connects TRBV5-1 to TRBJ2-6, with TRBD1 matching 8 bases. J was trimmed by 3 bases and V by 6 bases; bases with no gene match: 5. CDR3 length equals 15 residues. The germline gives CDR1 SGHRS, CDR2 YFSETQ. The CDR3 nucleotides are TGCGCCAGCAATCAGGGGGCGAGTGGGGCCAACGTCCTGACTTTC. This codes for CASNQGASGANVLTF. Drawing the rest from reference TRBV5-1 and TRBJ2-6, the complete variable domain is KAGVTQTPRYLIKTRGQQVTLSCSPISGHRSVSWYQQTPGQGLQFLFEYFSETQRNKGNFPGRFSGRQFSNSRSEMNVSTLELGDSALYLCASNQGASGANVLTFGAGSRLTVL.

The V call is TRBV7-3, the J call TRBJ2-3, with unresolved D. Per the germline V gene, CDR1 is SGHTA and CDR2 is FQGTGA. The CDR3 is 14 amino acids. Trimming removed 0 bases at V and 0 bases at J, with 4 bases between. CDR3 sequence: CASSLTGSTDTQYF. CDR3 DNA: TGTGCCAGCAGCTTAACCGGGAGCACAGATACGCAGTATTTT.

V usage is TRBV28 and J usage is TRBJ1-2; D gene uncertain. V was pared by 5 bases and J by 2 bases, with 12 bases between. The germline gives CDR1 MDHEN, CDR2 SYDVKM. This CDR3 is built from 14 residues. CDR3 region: CASSLWVENYGYTF. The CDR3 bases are TGTGCCAGCAGTCTTTGGGTGGAGAACTATGGCTACACCTTC.